This T cell receptor (beta chain) was retrieved from a study of cytomegalovirus exposure and HLA in healthy donors. Germline V gene data show CDR1 as KGHSH and CDR2 as LQKENI. The ends were cut back, 3 bases at V and 2 bases at J, with 21 bases in the middle. The CDR3 has 18 amino acids. Repertoires were generated with immunoSEQ multiplex PCR, while TCRdb's copy carries only in-frame clones and drops some. The sample shows around 150,000 clones, 90% to 97% of them seen only once. Sequences were obtained from PBMCs. The sequence came from a young woman in good health and CMV-seronegative. V and J are TRBV18 and TRBJ2-3; perhaps TRBD2 as D (7 bases). CDR3 sequence: CASSPSTGAGALTDTQYF. CDR3 DNA sequence: TGTGCCAGCTCACCTTCCACGGGGGCGGGGGCCCTCACAGATACGCAGTATTTT. Combining the CDR3 with reference TRBV18 and TRBJ2-3 gives the whole variable domain NAGVMQNPRHLVRRRGQEARLRCSPMKGHSHVYWYRQLPEEGLKFMVYLQKENIIDESGMPKERFSAEFPKEGPSILRIQQVVRGDSAAYFCASSPSTGAGALTDTQYFGPGTRLTVL.